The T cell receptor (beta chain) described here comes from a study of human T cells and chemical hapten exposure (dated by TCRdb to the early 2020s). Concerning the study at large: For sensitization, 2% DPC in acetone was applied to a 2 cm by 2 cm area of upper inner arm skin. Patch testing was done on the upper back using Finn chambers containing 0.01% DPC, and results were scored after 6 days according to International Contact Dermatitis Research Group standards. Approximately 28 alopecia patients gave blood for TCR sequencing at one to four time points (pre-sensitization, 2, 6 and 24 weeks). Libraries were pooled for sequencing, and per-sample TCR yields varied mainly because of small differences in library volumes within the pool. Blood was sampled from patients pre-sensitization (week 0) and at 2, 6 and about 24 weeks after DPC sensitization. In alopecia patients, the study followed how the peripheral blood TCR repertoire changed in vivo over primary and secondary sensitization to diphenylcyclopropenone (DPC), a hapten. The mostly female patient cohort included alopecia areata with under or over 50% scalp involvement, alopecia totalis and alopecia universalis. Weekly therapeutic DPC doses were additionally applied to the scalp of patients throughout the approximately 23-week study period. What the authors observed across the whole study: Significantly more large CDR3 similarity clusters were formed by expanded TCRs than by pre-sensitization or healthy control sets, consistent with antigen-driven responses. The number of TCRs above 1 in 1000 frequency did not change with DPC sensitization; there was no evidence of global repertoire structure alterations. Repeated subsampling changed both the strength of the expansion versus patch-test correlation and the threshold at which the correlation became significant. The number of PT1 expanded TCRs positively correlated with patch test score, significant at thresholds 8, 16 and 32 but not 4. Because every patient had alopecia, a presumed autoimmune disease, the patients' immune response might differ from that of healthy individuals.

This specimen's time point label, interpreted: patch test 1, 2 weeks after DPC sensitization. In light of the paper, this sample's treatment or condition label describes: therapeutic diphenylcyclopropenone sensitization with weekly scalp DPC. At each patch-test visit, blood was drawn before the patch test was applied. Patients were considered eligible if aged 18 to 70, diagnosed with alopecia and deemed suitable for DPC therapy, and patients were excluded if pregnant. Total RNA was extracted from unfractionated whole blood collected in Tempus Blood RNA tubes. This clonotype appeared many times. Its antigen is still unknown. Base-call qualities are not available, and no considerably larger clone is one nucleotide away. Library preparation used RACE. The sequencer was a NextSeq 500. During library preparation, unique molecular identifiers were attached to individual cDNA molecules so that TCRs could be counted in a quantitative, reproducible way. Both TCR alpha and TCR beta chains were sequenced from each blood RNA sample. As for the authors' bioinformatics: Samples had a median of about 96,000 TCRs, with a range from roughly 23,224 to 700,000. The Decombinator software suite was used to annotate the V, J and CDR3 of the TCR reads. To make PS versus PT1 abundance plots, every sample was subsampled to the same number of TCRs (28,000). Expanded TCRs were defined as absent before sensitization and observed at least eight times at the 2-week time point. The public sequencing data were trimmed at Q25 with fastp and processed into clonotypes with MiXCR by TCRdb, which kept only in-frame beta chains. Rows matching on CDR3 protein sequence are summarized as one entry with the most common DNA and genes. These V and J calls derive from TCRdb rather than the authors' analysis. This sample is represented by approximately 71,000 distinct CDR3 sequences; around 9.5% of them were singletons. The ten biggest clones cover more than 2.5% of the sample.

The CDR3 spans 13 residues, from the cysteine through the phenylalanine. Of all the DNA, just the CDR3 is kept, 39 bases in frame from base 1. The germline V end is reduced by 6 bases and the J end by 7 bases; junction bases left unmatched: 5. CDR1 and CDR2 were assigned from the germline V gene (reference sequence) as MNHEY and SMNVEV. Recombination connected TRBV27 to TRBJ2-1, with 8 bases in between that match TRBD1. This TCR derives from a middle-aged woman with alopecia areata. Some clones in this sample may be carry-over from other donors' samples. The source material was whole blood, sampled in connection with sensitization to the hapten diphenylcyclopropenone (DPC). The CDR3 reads CASRRTGTNEQFF. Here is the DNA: TGTGCCAGCAGAAGGACAGGGACGAATGAGCAGTTCTTC.